The clone carrying this TCR beta chain was recorded only once. The sample belongs to a study of T cell responses to AZD1222 COVID-19 vaccine. With 8 bases removed from V and 0 bases from J, the gap between germline ends came to 16 bases. CDR3 length: 14 residues. Germline V lookup: CDR1 GTSNPN, CDR2 SVGIG (reference sequence). TCRdb's table, derived via immunoSEQ multiplex PCR, lists solely in-frame clones and lacks some. Here the sample spans 150,000 to 200,000 clones, around 90% being singletons. This chain links TRBV30 with TRBJ1-1; unclear D gene. This TCR came from an adult in good health. Sequenced material: peripheral blood, taken on day 0 of AZD1222 vaccination. The CDR3 nucleotides are TGTGCCCGGGGTGGGGTCTTATTGAACACTGAAGCTTTCTTT. Protein sequence: CARGGVLLNTEAFF.